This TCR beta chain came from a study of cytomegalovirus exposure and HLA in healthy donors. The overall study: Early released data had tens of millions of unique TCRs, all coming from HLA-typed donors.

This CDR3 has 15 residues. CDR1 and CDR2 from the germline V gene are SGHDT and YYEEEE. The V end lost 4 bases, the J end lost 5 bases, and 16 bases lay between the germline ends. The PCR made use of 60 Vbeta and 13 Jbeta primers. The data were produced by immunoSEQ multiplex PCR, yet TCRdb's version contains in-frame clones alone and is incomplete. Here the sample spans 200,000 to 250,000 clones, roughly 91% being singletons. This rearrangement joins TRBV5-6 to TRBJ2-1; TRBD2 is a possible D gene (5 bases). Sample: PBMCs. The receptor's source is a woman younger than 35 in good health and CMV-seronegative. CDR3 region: CASSPGLSGHNEQFF. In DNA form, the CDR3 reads TGTGCCAGCAGCCCCGGCTTGAGCGGCCACAATGAGCAGTTCTTC.